This T cell receptor (beta chain) appears in the sequencing data of a study of T cells after yellow fever vaccination. The TCR cDNA carried a universal primer site and UMIs from 5'RACE template switching. Using its own MiXCR run on the 5' RACE reads, TCRdb lists one record per CDR3 protein. The sample holds hundreds of thousands of distinct CDR3 sequences; about 19% are singletons and the top ten take more than 13%. Study-level findings and limits: Detected again after the booster were most primary-vaccination clones, at 95% to 98% CD4 and nearly 90% CD8.

This clonotype was counted between two and nine times. Its antigen is not identified. Germline V gives CDR1 MNHEY, CDR2 SMNVEV (reference sequence). This CDR3 comprises 15 residues. V lost 3 bases, J lost 6 bases, and 15 bases lay in between. The TCR originated in a man aged 25-40 years who received the YFV17D yellow fever vaccine. The chain couples TRBV27 to TRBJ2-1; D is ambiguous. The input for sequencing was PBMCs, taken 15 days after the yellow fever booster vaccination. The CDR3 DNA reads as TGTGCCAGCAGTTTTGCCAACCTGATCGGCAATGAGCAGTTCTTC. This gives the protein CASSFANLIGNEQFF.